The 5 T cell receptor beta chains below come from one sample, sequenced in a study of blood T cell repertoires in COVID-19. Profiled with immunoSEQ multiplex PCR; TCRdb holds only in-frame clones, not every one. The data contain about 480,000 clones, 89% of them singletons. Sample: peripheral blood. These receptors came from a man aged 18 to 35 with COVID-19, enrolled during active disease.

The chain recombines TRBV5-8 with TRBJ1-2; no firm D call. This CDR3 has 12 residues. The V end lost 0 bases, the J end lost 5 bases, and 5 bases lay between the germline ends. CDR1 SGHTS and CDR2 YDEGEE come from the germline V gene. This CDR3 reads CASSLDGYGYTF. CDR3 nucleotide sequence: TGTGCCAGCAGCTTGGACGGGTATGGCTACACCTTC.

This clone was seen just once. The J gene is TRBJ2-5, the V gene TRBV7-9; 7 bases line up with TRBD1. V gave up 5 bases and J gave up 2 bases; unmatched junction bases: 2. This CDR3 contains 13 residues. The germline V gene encodes CDR1 SEHNR and CDR2 FQNEAQ (reference sequence). For the CDR3, the DNA is TGTGCCAGCAGCGGCAGGGGGCAAGAGACCCAGTACTTC. This sequence encodes CASSGRGQETQYF.

This clone turned up a few times. The rearrangement joins TRBV7-9 to TRBJ1-2; D perhaps matches TRBD1 (5 bases). The CDR3 is 14 residues long. Trimming stripped 5 bases from V and 4 bases from J, with 14 bases between. Germline CDR1 reads SEHNR; CDR2 reads FQNEAQ (reference sequence). CDR3 sequence: CASSGGGRSYGYTF. The CDR3 DNA reads TGTGCCAGCAGCGGGGGAGGAAGGAGCTATGGCTACACCTTC.

This chain joins TRBV7-2 and TRBJ2-1; 9 bases match TRBD1. Germline trimming cut 4 bases from V and 2 bases from J; bases unmatched to any gene: 3. The CDR3 runs 15 residues. Per the germline V gene, CDR1 is SGHTA and CDR2 is FQGNSA. The CDR3 nucleotides read TGTGCCAGCAGCTCCACAGGGGGCCCCTACAATGAGCAGTTCTTC. Residues: CASSSTGGPYNEQFF.

This rearrangement joins TRBV14 to TRBJ2-7; 8 bases align to TRBD2. The V gene's germline CDR1 is SGHDN and CDR2 FVKESK. CDR3 length: 17 amino acids. With V trimmed by 4 bases and J by 6 bases, 17 bases remained unmatched. The CDR3 nucleotides are TGTGCCAGCAGCCCCTCGAGGTTCGGTCGGACTAGCTCCGAGCAGTACTTC. It encodes CASSPSRFGRTSSEQYF.